A selection of T cell receptor beta chains follows, all from one sample in a study of identical twins. Via MiXCR, TCRdb re-called the 5' RACE reads, giving one row per CDR3 protein. The sample lists a few hundred thousand distinct CDR3 sequences, approximately 8.6% occurring once. This sample also belongs to another study, concerning yellow fever vaccine responses in identical twins.

Sequencing was performed on CD8+ T cells sorted from blood. The receptors were gathered from a woman between 18 and 29 years old in good health. Both conserved end residues are part of each CDR3. Fields, in order: V gene, D gene, J gene, clone size, CDR3 DNA, CDR3 protein. The D gene is left open where the match is weak. The size of a clone is reported for some rows only, either as once, few or many, or as a class for expanded clones.

>TRBV20-1|TRBD2|TRBJ2-1|many
TGCAGTGCTAGAGGGGAGCGGGGCTCCTACAATGAGCAGTTCTTC
CSARGERGSYNEQFF
>TRBV7-8|NA|TRBJ1-6|NA
TGTGCCAGCAGCTTAGAGGGGGAACCCAATTCACCCCTCCACTTT
CASSLEGEPNSPLHF
>TRBV11-2|NA|TRBJ2-7|few
TGTGCCAGCAGTCAGGACGAGGGAATCTCCTACGAGCAGTACTTC
CASSQDEGISYEQYF
>TRBV4-1|TRBD2|TRBJ2-5|NA
TGCGCCAGCAGCCAAGAGCCCTCCGGACTAGTACCAGAGACCCAGTACTTC
CASSQEPSGLVPETQYF
>TRBV2|NA|TRBJ2-7|many
TGTGCCAGCAGCGGGAGTGGGTCGTACTACGAGCAGTACTTC
CASSGSGSYYEQYF
>TRBV9|NA|TRBJ2-1|NA
TGTGCCAGCAGCGGAAGGGCAAGCTCCTACAATGAGCAGTTCTTC
CASSGRASSYNEQFF
>TRBV2|NA|TRBJ2-3|few
TGTGCCAGCAGAAAACCCGGACAGTACACAGATACGCAGTATTTT
CASRKPGQYTDTQYF
>TRBV10-3|NA|TRBJ2-1|NA
TGTGCCATCAGTGAGCTCAGCGGGGAGCAGTTCTTC
CAISELSGEQFF
>TRBV27|NA|TRBJ2-7|NA
TGTGCCAGCTGGGGGGGGGCCAACGAGCAGTACTTC
CASWGGANEQYF
>TRBV14|NA|TRBJ2-7|few
TGTGCCAGCAGCCGTCTTGAGGCGGGCTACGAGCAGTACTTC
CASSRLEAGYEQYF
>TRBV4-3|NA|TRBJ2-1|many
TGCGCCAGCAGCCAAGTACTCGGGGTAGTTTTCAATGAGCAGTTCTTC
CASSQVLGVVFNEQFF
>TRBV12-3/TRBV12-4|NA|TRBJ2-1|many
TGTGCCAGCAGTAACGGACTCCCCAATGAGCAGTTCTTC
CASSNGLPNEQFF
>TRBV2|TRBD2|TRBJ2-7|NA
TGTGCCAGCAGTGAAGCGCGCGGGGGGCTATACTCCTACGAGCAGTACTTC
CASSEARGGLYSYEQYF
>TRBV7-9|NA|TRBJ1-1|few
TGTGCCATAGGAACAGGTACTCTGAACACTGAAGCTTTCTTT
CAIGTGTLNTEAFF
>TRBV29-1|TRBD1|TRBJ2-7|NA
TGCAGCGTCCTGACAGGGTCCTCCTACGAGCAGTACTTC
CSVLTGSSYEQYF
>TRBV6-5|NA|TRBJ2-7|NA
TGTGCCAGCAGTTACTCTTCCGGGGCAGCCTCCTACGAGCAGTACTTC
CASSYSSGAASYEQYF
>TRBV18|NA|TRBJ2-7|many
TGTGCCAGCTCCCAAAACTACAGAGAGCAGTACTTC
CASSQNYREQYF
>TRBV7-9|TRBD2|TRBJ2-3|NA
TGTGCCAGCACTCAGAAAGCGGGGGGTTTAGGTACGCAGTATTTT
CASTQKAGGLGTQYF
>TRBV29-1|TRBD2|TRBJ2-5|NA
TGCAGCGTTGCGCCTAGCGGGATGTACCAAGAGACCCAGTACTTC
CSVAPSGMYQETQYF
>TRBV4-2|NA|TRBJ2-2|few
TGTGCCAGCAGCCAAGATGAGGGCCTCTTAGCGGCTAGGGAGCTGTTTTTT
CASSQDEGLLAARELFF
>TRBV7-9|TRBD2|TRBJ2-2|few
TGTGCCAGCAGCTCGCAACTAGCGGGGGACCGCGGCGGGGAGCTGTTTTTT
CASSSQLAGDRGGELFF
>TRBV4-3|NA|TRBJ2-2|NA
TGCGCCAGCAGCCAGGGCGCGAACACCGGGGAGCTGTTTTTT
CASSQGANTGELFF
>TRBV9|TRBD1|TRBJ2-7|NA
TGTGCCAGCAGCGTAGCACGGACAGGCCCGAGCTCCTACGAGCAGTACTTC
CASSVARTGPSSYEQYF
>TRBV7-9|TRBD2|TRBJ2-7|many
TGTGCCAGCAGCGGGGGGGTACCCTACGAGCAGTACTTC
CASSGGVPYEQYF
>TRBV4-3|TRBD2|TRBJ2-7|NA
TGCGCCAGCAGCCAAGGTTCGGGAGGGCCCTACGAGCAGTACTTC
CASSQGSGGPYEQYF
>TRBV12-3/TRBV12-4|NA|TRBJ1-3|few
TGTGCCAGCAGTTACCCCGCAAACACCATATATTTT
CASSYPANTIYF